The sequence of this TCR beta chain was determined in a study of blood T cell repertoires in COVID-19. Sequencing used immunoSEQ multiplex PCR; TCRdb keeps in-frame clones, though not all of them. The top ten clones hold about 0.93% of a sample with about 350,000 clones, roughly 87% of them seen once. Clinical history reported by participants formed the basis on which cohorts were assigned. V trimming: 3 bases; J trimming: 5 bases; junction bases outside the gene matches: 11. Germline assignment: CDR1 KGHSH and CDR2 LQKENI. The CDR3 consists of 17 residues. The chain uses TRBV18 and TRBJ2-7, with 12 positions matching TRBD2. Sequenced: PBMCs or T cells enriched from blood (not recorded which). The sequence derives from a woman younger than 45 who had recovered from COVID-19. The CDR3 reads CASSPYTLAGGRDEQYF. CDR3 coding DNA: TGTGCCAGCTCACCCTACACTCTAGCGGGGGGGCGAGACGAGCAGTACTTC.